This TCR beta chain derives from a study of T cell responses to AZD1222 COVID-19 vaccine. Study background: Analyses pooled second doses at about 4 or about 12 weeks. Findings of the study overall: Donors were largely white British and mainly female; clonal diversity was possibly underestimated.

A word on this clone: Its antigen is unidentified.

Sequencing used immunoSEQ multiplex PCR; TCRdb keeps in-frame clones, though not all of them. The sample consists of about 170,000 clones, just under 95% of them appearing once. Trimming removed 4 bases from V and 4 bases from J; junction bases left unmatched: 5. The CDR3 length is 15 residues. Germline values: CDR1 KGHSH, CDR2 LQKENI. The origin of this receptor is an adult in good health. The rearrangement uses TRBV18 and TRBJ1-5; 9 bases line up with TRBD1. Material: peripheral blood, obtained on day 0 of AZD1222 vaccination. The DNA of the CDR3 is TGTGCCAGCTCACGCGGACAGGGGATAAATCAGCCCCAGCATTTT. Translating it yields CASSRGQGINQPQHF. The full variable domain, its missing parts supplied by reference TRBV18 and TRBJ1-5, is NAGVMQNPRHLVRRRGQEARLRCSPMKGHSHVYWYRQLPEEGLKFMVYLQKENIIDESGMPKERFSAEFPKEGPSILRIQQVVRGDSAAYFCASSRGQGINQPQHFGDGTRLSIL.